Presented here are 30 T cell receptor beta chains from one specimen sequenced in a study of shared clonotypes between healthy human individuals. Sequenced by immunoSEQ multiplex PCR; TCRdb stores in-frame clones only, minus some. The table shows about 520,000 clones, with 95% to 96% occurring only once. The sequenced material came from naive CD4+ T cells sorted from blood. Subset noted: CD45RA+ positively selected. Receptors originate from a woman in her thirties in good health.

This sequence joins TRBV10-1 and TRBJ1-4; D is unresolved. The length of the CDR3 is 13 residues. Per germline, CDR1 WNHNN and CDR2 SYGVQD (reference sequence). V lost 2 bases, J lost 6 bases, and 7 bases lay in between. The DNA for the CDR3 is TGCGCCAGCAGTGAGGGAACAGATGAAAAACTGTTTTTT. Translation gives CASSEGTDEKLFF.

The chain links TRBV28 to TRBJ2-1, with D possibly being TRBD2 (6 bases). This CDR3 is 13 amino acids long. V gave up 7 bases and J gave up 8 bases, with 15 bases separating them. Germline V gives CDR1 MDHEN, CDR2 SYDVKM. CDR3 in amino acids: CASTLRRDYEQFF. The CDR3 DNA reads TGTGCCAGCACCCTGAGACGGGACTATGAGCAGTTCTTC.

This chain links TRBV11-3 with TRBJ2-7; possible D gene TRBD2, 6 bases. Germline CDR1 is SGHNT and CDR2 is YENEEA. CDR3 size: 14 residues. V was clipped by 5 bases and J by 4 bases, with 15 bases between them. The DNA of the CDR3 is TGTGCCAGCAGCCCGGGACTGGAGACGTACGAGCAGTACTTC. The encoded protein is CASSPGLETYEQYF.

The chain uses TRBV27 and TRBJ2-5; 8 nucleotides agree with TRBD2. CDR3 length: 13 amino acids. The ends lost 6 bases at V and 5 bases at J; junction bases unmatched: 5. Germline assignment: CDR1 MNHEY and CDR2 SMNVEV (reference sequence). The CDR3: CASSPREGETQYF. The CDR3 DNA is TGTGCCAGCAGCCCACGGGAGGGGGAGACCCAGTACTTC.

V usage is TRBV28 and J usage is TRBJ2-3, with 7 nucleotides matching TRBD2. Trimming cost V 6 bases and J 3 bases; bases outside gene matches: 9. In germline, CDR1 is MDHEN, CDR2 SYDVKM. This CDR3 region has 15 residues. CDR3 sequence reads: CASSPRGRLTDTQYF. CDR3 nucleotides: TGTGCCAGCAGCCCGCGGGGGAGGCTTACAGATACGCAGTATTTT.

The V and J genes are TRBV28 and TRBJ2-7; D possibly matches TRBD1 or TRBD2 (5 bases each). Trimming removed 5 bases from V and 5 bases from J, with 13 bases in between. The CDR3 spans 13 residues. Germline V gene sequence: CDR1 MDHEN, CDR2 SYDVKM. The CDR3 here is CASSPYGAHEQYF. CDR3 nucleotides: TGTGCCAGCAGTCCATACGGGGCACACGAGCAGTACTTC. The full variable domain, in which reference TRBV28 and TRBJ2-7 provide the parts outside the CDR3, is DVKVTQSSRYLVKRTGEKVFLECVQDMDHENMFWYRQDPGLGLRLIYFSYDVKMKEKGDIPEGYSVSREKKERFSLILESASTNQTSMYLCASSPYGAHEQYFGPGTRLTVT.

The chain couples TRBV2 to TRBJ1-4; D might be TRBD1 (5 bases). Trimming stripped 8 bases from V and 5 bases from J, with 12 bases between. Germline assignment: CDR1 SNHLY and CDR2 FYNNEI. This CDR3 has 13 amino acids. CDR3 sequence (DNA): TGTGCCAGCGGGGGACCAGGCAATGAAAAACTGTTTTTT. Protein: CASGGPGNEKLFF.

The chain couples TRBV18 to TRBJ2-7; 7 bases match TRBD1. The CDR3 sequence is 15 residues long. Germline values: CDR1 KGHSH, CDR2 LQKENI. V was clipped by 2 bases and J by 3 bases; unmatched bases: 7. The CDR3 is CASSPISRGFYEQYF. Here the CDR3 DNA reads TGTGCCAGCTCACCAATCTCCAGGGGGTTCTACGAGCAGTACTTC.

The chain is built from TRBV5-5 and TRBJ1-2; TRBD1 matches at 7 bases. Losses at the gene ends were 1 base for V and 4 bases for J; bases not matched to a gene: 4. Germline V gene data show CDR1 as SGHKS and CDR2 as YYEKEE (reference sequence). This CDR3 region has 14 residues. CDR3 nucleotides: TGTGCCAGCAGCTTGAGGGGGCAGGGCTATGGCTACACCTTC. Its protein product is CASSLRGQGYGYTF. The whole variable domain, filled in from reference TRBV5-5 and TRBJ1-2, reads DAGVTQSPTHLIKTRGQQVTLRCSPISGHKSVSWYQQVLGQGPQFIFQYYEKEERGRGNFPDRFSARQFPNYSSELNVNALLLGDSALYLCASSLRGQGYGYTFGSGTRLTVV.

Points on this clone: Distinct nucleotide sequences in the sample also encode this CDR3. V is TRBV20-1 and J is TRBJ1-1; 7 positions agree with TRBD1. Germline V CDR1 and CDR2: DFQATT, SNEGSKA (reference sequence). CDR3 length: 11 residues. The J segment lost 8 bases and the V segment lost 5 bases, leaving 5 bases of the junction unmatched. In DNA, the CDR3 is TGCAGTGCTCGTGGGGACAGAGAAGCTTTCTTT. Translation: CSARGDREAFF.

This clone was seen a single time. The chain has TRBV5-1 and TRBJ2-3, with D hard to call. Germline CDR1 and CDR2: SGHRS and YFSETQ. The V and J ends lost 1 base and 3 bases respectively, with 12 bases between them. The CDR3 spans 15 residues. The CDR3 spells CASSLPDTPTDTQYF. In DNA form, the CDR3 reads TGCGCCAGCAGCTTGCCGGATACCCCGACAGATACGCAGTATTTT.

This clone occurred once. V and J are TRBV2 and TRBJ2-7; 9 bases agree with TRBD2. J gave up 2 bases and V 7 bases, and 6 bases lay outside the gene matches. CDR1 and CDR2 from the germline V gene are SNHLY and FYNNEI. The CDR3 runs to 14 residues. The CDR3 DNA reads TGTGCCAGCACGGGGACTAGCATTACCTACGAGCAGTACTTC. Encoded protein: CASTGTSITYEQYF.

The V gene is TRBV10-3, the J gene TRBJ1-2; D possibly corresponds to TRBD1 (6 bases). The CDR3 extends over 15 amino acids. Germline V gene sequence: CDR1 ENHRY, CDR2 SYGVKD. Trimming took 5 bases from V and 3 from J, leaving 16 bases between them. CDR3 DNA: TGTGCCATCAGTAAACAGGGATATCAGGACTATGGCTACACCTTC. This sequence encodes CAISKQGYQDYGYTF.

The rearrangement joins TRBV19 to TRBJ1-1; the match to TRBD1 covers 9 bases. CDR1 and CDR2 from the germline V gene are LNHDA and SQIVND (reference sequence). The CDR3 covers 16 residues. V lost 9 bases and J lost 5; bases outside the gene matches: 16. CDR3 sequence (DNA): TGTGCCAGCGGACAGGGGCCACGTAAAAGGGGGACTGAAGCTTTCTTT. Its protein product is CASGQGPRKRGTEAFF.

V and J are TRBV5-1 and TRBJ1-4; a weak D match, TRBD1 (5 bases). Germline values: CDR1 SGHRS, CDR2 YFSETQ. This CDR3 comprises 14 residues. Trimming took 0 bases from V and 7 from J, leaving 10 bases between them. CDR3: CASSLGQPTEKLFF. As DNA, the CDR3 is TGCGCCAGCAGCTTGGGACAGCCCACTGAAAAACTGTTTTTT.

This clone was seen once. CDR3 DNA: TGTGCCAGCAGTAGCCGAGGACAGGGAGGAGACCAGCCCCAGCATTTT. Translation gives CASSSRGQGGDQPQHF. The V gene is TRBV27, the J gene TRBJ1-5; 8 nucleotides agree with TRBD1. In germline, CDR1 is MNHEY, CDR2 SMNVEV (reference sequence). The CDR3 has 16 residues. Trimming cost V 5 bases and J 7 bases; bases outside gene matches: 13.

This rearrangement joins TRBV2 to TRBJ1-2; D gene uncertain. Germline values: CDR1 SNHLY, CDR2 FYNNEI. CDR3 length equals 12 residues. Trimming cost V 5 bases and J 7 bases, with 11 bases left between them. The CDR3 DNA follows: TGTGCCAGCAGTCGTCCGGGCTCTGGCTACACCTTC. Encoded protein: CASSRPGSGYTF.

The chain is built from TRBV5-1 and TRBJ2-1, with 11 bases identical to TRBD2. V trimming: 0 bases; J trimming: 0 bases; junction bases outside the gene matches: 5. CDR3 length: 18 residues. Per germline, CDR1 SGHRS and CDR2 YFSETQ. CDR3 residues: CASSLVAGGLLSYNEQFF. The DNA of the CDR3 is TGCGCCAGCAGCTTGGTAGCGGGAGGGCTCCTCTCCTACAATGAGCAGTTCTTC.

V is TRBV6-1 and J is TRBJ2-5; D may correspond to TRBD1 or TRBD2 (6 bases each). Germline lookup yields CDR1 MNHNS and CDR2 SASEGT. The CDR3 runs 15 residues. V lost 7 bases and J lost 5, with 20 bases in between. The CDR3 DNA is TGTGCCAGCATCGGAACACAGGGACTGCGGGAGACCCAGTACTTC. Its translation: CASIGTQGLRETQYF.

The chain couples TRBV18 to TRBJ1-1; D is ambiguous. Trimming took 0 bases from V and 0 from J, leaving 8 bases between them. In germline, CDR1 is KGHSH, CDR2 LQKENI. The CDR3 is made up of 15 amino acids. The CDR3 sequence is CASSPPFPMNTEAFF. CDR3 DNA sequence: TGTGCCAGCTCACCACCGTTTCCCATGAACACTGAAGCTTTCTTT.

The genes are TRBV19 and TRBJ1-1; D gene unclear. This CDR3 contains 13 residues. Between the trimmed V and J ends, which lost 3 bases and 1 base, there was a span of 6 bases. Germline CDR1 and CDR2: LNHDA and SQIVND (reference sequence). CDR3 residues: CASSIGRNTEAFF. CDR3 nucleotides: TGTGCCAGTAGTATCGGGCGGAACACTGAAGCTTTCTTT.

CDR3 sequence: CASSLRQKNEKLFF. For the CDR3, the DNA is TGCGCCAGCAGCTTGCGGCAGAAAAATGAAAAACTGTTTTTT. The V gene is TRBV5-1, the J gene TRBJ1-4; D is undetermined. V lost 1 base and J lost 5, with 9 bases in between. Germline lookup yields CDR1 SGHRS and CDR2 YFSETQ. The CDR3 has 14 amino acids.

The chain couples TRBV2 to TRBJ1-1; D is ambiguous. The CDR3 spans 14 residues. Germline CDR1 and CDR2: SNHLY and FYNNEI. V lost 6 bases, J lost 0 bases, and 11 bases lay in between. The CDR3 DNA reads as TGTGCCAGCAGGCTGGAGTATATGAACACTGAAGCTTTCTTT. This encodes CASRLEYMNTEAFF.

The rearrangement joins TRBV19 to TRBJ2-5; D may be TRBD2 (5 bases). Germline CDR1 LNHDA, CDR2 SQIVND (reference sequence). This CDR3 region has 15 residues. V was shortened by 3 bases and J by 2 bases, with 13 bases between the two germline ends. CDR3 nucleotides: TGTGCCAGTAGTATCGGGCTAGCTACACAAGAGACCCAGTACTTC. Its protein product is CASSIGLATQETQYF.

This CDR3 is CAIKQGNNYGYTF. CDR3 sequence (DNA): TGTGCCATCAAACAGGGAAATAACTATGGCTACACCTTC. V and J are TRBV10-3 and TRBJ1-2, with a tentative D call TRBD1 (6 bases). V dropped 7 bases and J dropped 1 base, with 10 bases sitting between them. CDR3 length equals 13 residues. Germline values: CDR1 ENHRY, CDR2 SYGVKD.

The chain recombines TRBV6-5 with TRBJ2-7, with TRBD2 matching 11 bases. Trimming took 2 bases from V and 4 from J; bases not matched to a gene: 7. The CDR3 runs 16 residues. CDR1 and CDR2 (germline): MNHEY, SVGAGI. The CDR3 sequence: CASSYLTSGKDYEQYF. CDR3 in DNA: TGTGCCAGCAGTTACCTGACTAGCGGGAAAGATTACGAGCAGTACTTC.

The CDR3 protein is CASRGGPTDTQYF. The DNA for the CDR3 is TGTGCCAGCAGGGGCGGACCCACAGATACGCAGTATTTT. The chain couples TRBV2 to TRBJ2-3; the D is unclear. Germline V gene lookup returns CDR1 SNHLY and CDR2 FYNNEI. This CDR3 comprises 13 residues. V shed 6 bases and J shed 2 bases, with 9 bases lying between them.

The chain employs TRBV7-9 and TRBJ1-3; D remains unclear. The germline CDR1 and CDR2 sequences are SEHNR and FQNEAQ (reference sequence). This CDR3 spans 17 amino acids. Trimming pared 4 bases from V and 2 bases from J, leaving 18 bases between. For the CDR3, the DNA is TGTGCCAGCAGCTCCCGTCCGCCCGGCTCTACTGGAAACACCATATATTTT. This translates into CASSSRPPGSTGNTIYF.

The chain combines TRBV5-6 with TRBJ2-5, with D unclear. The CDR3 length is 14 residues. The V and J ends lost 0 bases and 2 bases respectively, with 8 bases between them. Germline V CDR1 and CDR2: SGHDT, YYEEEE. In DNA form, the CDR3 reads TGTGCCAGCAGCTTGGATTTGGGACAAGAGACCCAGTACTTC. Translating it yields CASSLDLGQETQYF.

A remark on this clone: This CDR3 is also generated by other DNA sequences in the sample. The chain joins TRBV5-1 to TRBJ1-5; D is uncertain. Trimming cost V 4 bases and J 4 bases, with 12 bases left between them. The CDR3 covers 14 residues. Looked up from germline, CDR1 is SGHRS and CDR2 is YFSETQ. In DNA, the CDR3 is TGCGCCAGCAGCCCAGGAGACTCTAATCAGCCCCAGCATTTT. Its translation is CASSPGDSNQPQHF.